What follows are 10 T cell receptor beta chains derived from one specimen sequenced in a study of blood T cell repertoires in COVID-19. Repertoires were generated with immunoSEQ multiplex PCR, while TCRdb's copy carries only in-frame clones and drops some. The sample carries about 80,000 clones, 70% to 90% recorded once. The sample taken for sequencing was peripheral blood. The receptors shown here come from a man between 65 and 85 years old with acute or convalescent COVID-19.

The chain links TRBV11-3 to TRBJ1-2; D is possibly TRBD1 (5 bases). Between the trimmed V and J ends, which lost 5 bases and 5 bases, there was a span of 12 bases. This CDR3 has 13 residues. Per germline, CDR1 SGHNT and CDR2 YENEEA. The CDR3 region is CASSESGGYGYTF. CDR3 in DNA: TGTGCCAGCAGCGAATCCGGGGGGTATGGCTACACCTTC.

This clone was counted a single time. The rearrangement links TRBV29-1 to TRBJ2-2, with TRBD1 matching 8 bases. Per the germline V gene, CDR1 is SQVTM and CDR2 is ANQGSEA. There are 14 residues in the CDR3. Losses at the gene ends were 5 bases for V and 4 bases for J; bases not matched to a gene: 6. As DNA, the CDR3 is TGCAGCGTTTCCGGGACAGGTTCCACCGGGGAGCTGTTTTTT. Translation gives CSVSGTGSTGELFF.

This rearrangement joins TRBV7-7 to TRBJ2-5; 9 nucleotides line up with TRBD2. Germline values: CDR1 SSHAT, CDR2 FNYEAQ (reference sequence). The CDR3 extends over 17 amino acids. The V segment lost 1 base and the J segment 2 bases; nucleotides outside the gene matches: 8. As DNA, the CDR3 is TGTGCCAGCAGCTTAGATCTTAGCGGGGGCCCTCAAGAGACCCAGTACTTC. Its translation is CASSLDLSGGPQETQYF. The full variable domain, its missing parts supplied by reference TRBV7-7 and TRBJ2-5, is GAGVSQSPRYKVTKRGQDVTLRCDPISSHATLYWYQQALGQGPEFLTYFNYEAQPDKSGLPSDRFSAERPEGSISTLTIQRTEQRDSAMYRCASSLDLSGGPQETQYFGPGTRLLVL.

The chain links TRBV6-6 to TRBJ2-4; the D is unclear. V lost 6 bases and J 0 bases, leaving 9 bases between the germline ends. The CDR3 is 14 amino acids. Per the germline V gene, CDR1 is MNHNY and CDR2 is SVGAGI (reference sequence). CDR3 nucleotides: TGTGCCAGCAGGGAGAACTTAGCCAAAAACATTCAGTACTTC. It specifies CASRENLAKNIQYF.

This chain links TRBV24-1 with TRBJ2-1, with a possible D match to TRBD1 (5 bases). Trimming removed 1 base at V and 7 bases at J, with 16 bases between. Germline V gives CDR1 KGHDR, CDR2 SFDVKD. The CDR3 is 16 amino acids. CDR3 in amino acids: CATSDFQGMVRNEQFF. In nucleotides, the CDR3 is TGTGCCACCAGTGATTTTCAGGGTATGGTCAGAAATGAGCAGTTCTTC.

The chain uses TRBV5-8 and TRBJ1-1; the match to TRBD1 covers 9 bases. The CDR3 extends over 17 amino acids. CDR1 is SGHTS and CDR2 is YDEGEE in the germline V gene. With 4 bases clipped from V and 1 base from J, the junction kept 11 bases outside the gene matches. This CDR3 is CASSLGQGRWENTEAFF. Written as DNA, the CDR3 is TGTGCCAGCAGCCTGGGACAGGGAAGATGGGAGAACACTGAAGCTTTCTTT.

The chain is built from TRBV6-1 and TRBJ1-2; weak D call: TRBD1 (6 bases). The CDR3 has 16 residues. The germline V and J ends were trimmed by 3 bases and 5 bases, with 19 bases remaining between them. Germline V gives CDR1 MNHNS, CDR2 SASEGT. The CDR3 sequence: CASSDWNGQSSYGYTF. The CDR3 bases are TGTGCCAGCAGTGATTGGAATGGACAGTCCTCATATGGCTACACCTTC.

This rearrangement joins TRBV11-2 to TRBJ2-7, with 9 bases that match TRBD1. CDR3 length: 15 amino acids. Trimming cost V 5 bases and J 2 bases; bases outside gene matches: 7. Germline loops: CDR1 SGHAT, CDR2 FQNNGV. In DNA, the CDR3 is TGTGCCAGCAGCACTCACAGGGGGCTTGCCTACGAGCAGTACTTC. Encoded protein: CASSTHRGLAYEQYF.

In DNA, the CDR3 is TGTGCCAGCAGTTACTTCAGTACCGGGGAGCTGTTTTTT. Translating gives CASSYFSTGELFF. The chain combines TRBV6-6 with TRBJ2-2; no clear D gene. The CDR3 sequence is 13 residues long. Trimming left V 1 base short and J 5 bases short, with 5 bases between. Per the germline V gene, CDR1 is MNHNY and CDR2 is SVGAGI (reference sequence).

V and J are TRBV5-1 and TRBJ2-2; TRBD1 matches 8 bases. Germline CDR1 SGHRS, CDR2 YFSETQ. J was trimmed by 5 bases and V by 3 bases; bases with no gene match: 12. The CDR3 consists of 17 residues. DNA of the CDR3: TGCGCCAGCAGCTGGGACGTCCGAACAGGGGGTACCGGGGAGCTGTTTTTT. Translation gives CASSWDVRTGGTGELFF. Using reference TRBV5-1 and TRBJ2-2 for the parts outside the CDR3, the full variable domain is KAGVTQTPRYLIKTRGQQVTLSCSPISGHRSVSWYQQTPGQGLQFLFEYFSETQRNKGNFPGRFSGRQFSNSRSEMNVSTLELGDSALYLCASSWDVRTGGTGELFFGEGSRLTVL.